This is a list of T cell receptor beta chains from one sample in a study of T cell repertoires in cytomegalovirus infection. TCRdb ran MiXCR on the reads and lists one entry per CDR3 protein. Among roughly 120,000 distinct CDR3 sequences listed, about 32% were seen once. The antigens for these receptors are not known. The sample in question was CD8+ T cells from cultured PBMCs, obtained from culture after CMV antigen stimulation. The receptors derive from a human donor in good health (CMV status not recorded). Some clones in this sample may be carry-over from other donors' samples. CDR3s include the opening cysteine and the closing phenylalanine or tryptophan. A D gene is named only where the DNA matches it firmly. Part of the rows lack a size; the others show once, few, many or a class for expanded clones.

clone size: .
D gene: .
J gene: TRBJ2-1
V gene: TRBV18
CDR3 DNA: TGTGCCAGCTCACCCCGCCTAAGCGAAGTCTTTAATGAGCAGTTCTTC
CDR3 protein: CASSPRLSEVFNEQFF

clone size: few
D gene: TRBD1
J gene: TRBJ2-1
V gene: TRBV6-5
CDR3 DNA: TGTGCCAGCAGTTACCTACAGGGGATCAGGGATGAGCAGTTCTTC
CDR3 protein: CASSYLQGIRDEQFF

clone size: many
D gene: TRBD1
J gene: TRBJ2-5
V gene: TRBV7-9
CDR3 DNA: TGTGCCAGCAGACACACCGGGACAGGGGGTTTTGGGACCCAGTACTTC
CDR3 protein: CASRHTGTGGFGTQYF

clone size: few
D gene: .
J gene: TRBJ2-3
V gene: TRBV7-9
CDR3 DNA: TGTGCCAGCAGCTTCGGGAGCGCAGATACGCAGTATTTT
CDR3 protein: CASSFGSADTQYF

clone size: .
D gene: .
J gene: TRBJ2-3
V gene: TRBV2
CDR3 DNA: TGTGCCAGCAGTGAACGGGGGTACGCTAGCACAGATACGCAGTATTTT
CDR3 protein: CASSERGYASTDTQYF

clone size: .
D gene: .
J gene: TRBJ1-1
V gene: TRBV2
CDR3 DNA: TGTGCCAGCAGTGGGAGGATCGATGAAGCTTTCTTT
CDR3 protein: CASSGRIDEAFF

clone size: .
D gene: .
J gene: TRBJ2-3
V gene: TRBV6-1
CDR3 DNA: TGTGCCAGCACCCGGGGTCCTACCGGGGTAGATACGCAGTATTTT
CDR3 protein: CASTRGPTGVDTQYF

clone size: .
D gene: TRBD1
J gene: TRBJ2-1
V gene: TRBV5-1
CDR3 DNA: TGCGCCAGCTCCTGGATGGGGGAGACAGGGAATGAGCAGTTCTTC
CDR3 protein: CASSWMGETGNEQFF

clone size: .
D gene: .
J gene: TRBJ2-3
V gene: TRBV6-6
CDR3 DNA: TGTGCCAGCAGTGATGGGGCAGAGATGAGCGCAGATACGCAGTATTTT
CDR3 protein: CASSDGAEMSADTQYF

clone size: .
D gene: .
J gene: TRBJ2-3
V gene: TRBV2
CDR3 DNA: TGTGCCAGCAGTGAAGGGGCGGCCTTTAGCACAGATACGCAGTATTTT
CDR3 protein: CASSEGAAFSTDTQYF

clone size: .
D gene: .
J gene: TRBJ2-7
V gene: TRBV6-6
CDR3 DNA: TGTGCCAGCAGTGCCACAGGGCAATTCTACGAGCAGTACTTC
CDR3 protein: CASSATGQFYEQYF

clone size: .
D gene: TRBD2
J gene: TRBJ2-1
V gene: TRBV19
CDR3 DNA: TGTGCCAGTAGTATTATGCGGGGGACCTACAATGAGCAGTTCTTC
CDR3 protein: CASSIMRGTYNEQFF

clone size: few
D gene: TRBD2
J gene: TRBJ2-2
V gene: TRBV7-2
CDR3 DNA: TGTGCCAGCAGCTTAGAGGCTAGCGGGGTCCTCCTGGACACCGGGGAGCTGTTTTTT
CDR3 protein: CASSLEASGVLLDTGELFF